This T cell receptor beta chain was observed in a study of Tregs in tolerant kidney transplant recipients. Trimming left V 1 base short and J 0 bases short, with 7 bases between. The germline V gene has CDR1 SGDLS and CDR2 YYNGEE. The CDR3 runs 15 residues. The method was immunoSEQ multiplex PCR; TCRdb's version includes in-frame clones alone and lacks a portion of them. The sample holds some 250,000 clones, about 80% seen once. The chain recombines TRBV9 with TRBJ2-2, with D possibly TRBD1 on 5 matching bases. Sequenced: CD4+ T cells from blood. The sequence came from a human donor in good health. The CDR3 loop is CASSVRGSNTGELFF. The CDR3 region has the DNA TGTGCCAGCAGCGTAAGGGGATCGAACACCGGGGAGCTGTTTTTT.